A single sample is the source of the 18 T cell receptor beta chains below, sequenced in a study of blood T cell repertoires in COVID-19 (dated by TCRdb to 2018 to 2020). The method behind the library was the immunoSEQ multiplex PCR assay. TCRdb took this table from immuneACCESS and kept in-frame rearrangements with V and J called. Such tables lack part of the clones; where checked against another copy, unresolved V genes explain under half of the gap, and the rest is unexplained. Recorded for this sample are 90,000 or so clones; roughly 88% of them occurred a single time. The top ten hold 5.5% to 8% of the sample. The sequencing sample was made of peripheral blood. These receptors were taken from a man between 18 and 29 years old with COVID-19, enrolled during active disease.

DNA of the CDR3: TGTGCCAGTAGTACCACCAGGGATAGCGAGCAGTACTTC. Amino acid sequence: CASSTTRDSEQYF. The chain links TRBV19 to TRBJ2-7, with D possibly TRBD1 on 5 matching bases. The CDR3 contains 13 residues. Germline CDR1 reads LNHDA; CDR2 reads SQIVND (reference sequence). Trimming cost V 4 bases and J 6 bases, with 13 bases left between them.

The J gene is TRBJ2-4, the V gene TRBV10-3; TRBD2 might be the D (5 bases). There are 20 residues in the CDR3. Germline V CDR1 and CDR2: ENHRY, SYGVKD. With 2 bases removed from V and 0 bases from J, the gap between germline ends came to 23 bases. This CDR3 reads CAISEPEGAGPLGAKNIQYF. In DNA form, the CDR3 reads TGTGCCATCAGTGAGCCTGAAGGTGCGGGTCCTCTCGGAGCCAAAAACATTCAGTACTTC.

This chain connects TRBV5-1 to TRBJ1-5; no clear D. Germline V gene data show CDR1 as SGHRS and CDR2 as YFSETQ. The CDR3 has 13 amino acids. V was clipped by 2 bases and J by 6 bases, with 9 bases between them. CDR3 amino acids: CASSLGGGQPQHF. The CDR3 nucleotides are TGCGCCAGCAGCTTAGGTGGAGGTCAGCCCCAGCATTTT.

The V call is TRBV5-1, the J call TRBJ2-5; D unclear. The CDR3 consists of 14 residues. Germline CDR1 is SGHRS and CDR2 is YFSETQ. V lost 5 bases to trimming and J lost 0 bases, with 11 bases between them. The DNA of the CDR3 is TGCGCCAGCAGAACAGACACGAACCAAGAGACCCAGTACTTC. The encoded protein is CASRTDTNQETQYF.

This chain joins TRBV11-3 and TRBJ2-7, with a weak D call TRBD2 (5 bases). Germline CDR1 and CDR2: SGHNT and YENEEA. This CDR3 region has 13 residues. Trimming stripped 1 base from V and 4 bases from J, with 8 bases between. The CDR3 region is CASSLGGEYEQYF. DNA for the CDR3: TGTGCCAGCAGCTTAGGGGGAGAGTACGAGCAGTACTTC.

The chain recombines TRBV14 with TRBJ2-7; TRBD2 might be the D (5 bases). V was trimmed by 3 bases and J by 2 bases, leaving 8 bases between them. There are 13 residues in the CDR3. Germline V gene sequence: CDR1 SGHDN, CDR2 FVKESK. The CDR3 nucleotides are TGTGCCAGCAGCCAGGGGAGTCCCTACGAGCAGTACTTC. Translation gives CASSQGSPYEQYF. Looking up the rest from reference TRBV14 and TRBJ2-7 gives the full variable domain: EAGVTQFPSHSVIEKGQTVTLRCDPISGHDNLYWYRRVMGKEIKFLLHFVKESKQDESGMPNNRFLAERTGGTYSTLKVQPAELEDSGVYFCASSQGSPYEQYFGPGTRLTVT.

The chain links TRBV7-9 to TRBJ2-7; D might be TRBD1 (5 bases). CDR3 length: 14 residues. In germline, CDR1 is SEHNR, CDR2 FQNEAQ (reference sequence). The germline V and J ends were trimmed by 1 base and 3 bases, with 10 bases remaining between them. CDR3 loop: CASSLVHRSYEQYF. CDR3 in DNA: TGTGCCAGCAGCTTAGTTCACAGGAGCTACGAGCAGTACTTC. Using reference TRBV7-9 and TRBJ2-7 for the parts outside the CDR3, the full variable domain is DTGVSQNPRHKITKRGQNVTFRCDPISEHNRLYWYRQTLGQGPEFLTYFQNEAQLEKSRLLSDRFSAERPKGSFSTLEIQRTEQGDSAMYLCASSLVHRSYEQYFGPGTRLTVT.

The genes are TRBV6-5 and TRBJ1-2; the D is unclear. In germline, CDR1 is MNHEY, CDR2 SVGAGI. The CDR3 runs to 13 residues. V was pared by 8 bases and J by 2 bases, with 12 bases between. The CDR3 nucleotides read TGTGCCAGCGGCGGGGTTGGAAACTATGGCTACACCTTC. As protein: CASGGVGNYGYTF.

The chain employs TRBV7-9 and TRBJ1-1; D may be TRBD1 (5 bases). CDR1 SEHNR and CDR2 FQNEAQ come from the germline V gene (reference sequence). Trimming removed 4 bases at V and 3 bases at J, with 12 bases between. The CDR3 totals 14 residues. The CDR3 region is CASSWVGGDTEAFF. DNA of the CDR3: TGTGCCAGCAGCTGGGTTGGGGGGGACACTGAAGCTTTCTTT.

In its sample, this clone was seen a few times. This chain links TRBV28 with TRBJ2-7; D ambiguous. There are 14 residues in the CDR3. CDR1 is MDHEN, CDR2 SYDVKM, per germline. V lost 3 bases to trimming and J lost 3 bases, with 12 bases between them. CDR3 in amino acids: CASSFIYGDYEQYF. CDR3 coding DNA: TGTGCCAGCAGTTTTATTTACGGAGACTACGAGCAGTACTTC. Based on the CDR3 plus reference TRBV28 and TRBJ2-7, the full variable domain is DVKVTQSSRYLVKRTGEKVFLECVQDMDHENMFWYRQDPGLGLRLIYFSYDVKMKEKGDIPEGYSVSREKKERFSLILESASTNQTSMYLCASSFIYGDYEQYFGPGTRLTVT.

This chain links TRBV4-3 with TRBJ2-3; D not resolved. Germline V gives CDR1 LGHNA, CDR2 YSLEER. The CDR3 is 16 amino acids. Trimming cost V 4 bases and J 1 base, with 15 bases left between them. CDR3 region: CASSPTLGGGTDTQYF. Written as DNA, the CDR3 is TGCGCCAGCAGCCCTACTCTAGGTGGAGGCACAGATACGCAGTATTTT.

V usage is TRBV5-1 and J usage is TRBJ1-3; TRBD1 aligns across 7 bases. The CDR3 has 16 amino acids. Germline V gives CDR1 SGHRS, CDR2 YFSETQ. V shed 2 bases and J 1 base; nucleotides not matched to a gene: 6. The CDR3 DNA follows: TGCGCCAGCAGCTTAAACCCGGGACAGTCTGGAAACACCATATATTTT. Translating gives CASSLNPGQSGNTIYF.

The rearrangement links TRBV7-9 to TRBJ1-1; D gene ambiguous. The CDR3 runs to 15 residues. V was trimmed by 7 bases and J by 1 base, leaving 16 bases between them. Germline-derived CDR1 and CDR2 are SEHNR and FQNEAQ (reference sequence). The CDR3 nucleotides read TGTGCCAGCAACGTAAGACAAGGATCGAACACTGAAGCTTTCTTT. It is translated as CASNVRQGSNTEAFF.

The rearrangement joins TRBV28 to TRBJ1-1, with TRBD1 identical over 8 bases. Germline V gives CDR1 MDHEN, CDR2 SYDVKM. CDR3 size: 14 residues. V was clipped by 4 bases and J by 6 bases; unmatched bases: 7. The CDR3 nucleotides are TGTGCCAGCAGTTCCACAGGGGGTAGTGCTGAAGCTTTCTTT. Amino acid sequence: CASSSTGGSAEAFF.

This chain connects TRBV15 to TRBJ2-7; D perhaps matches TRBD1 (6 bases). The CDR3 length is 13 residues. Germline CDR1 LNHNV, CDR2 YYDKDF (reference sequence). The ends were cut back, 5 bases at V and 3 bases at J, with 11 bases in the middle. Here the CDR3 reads CATSGMTGYEQYF. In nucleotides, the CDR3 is TGTGCCACCAGCGGCATGACAGGCTACGAGCAGTACTTC.

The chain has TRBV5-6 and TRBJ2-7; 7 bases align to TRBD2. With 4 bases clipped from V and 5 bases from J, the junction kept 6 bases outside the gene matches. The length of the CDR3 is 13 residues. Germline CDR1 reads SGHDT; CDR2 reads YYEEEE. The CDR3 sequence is CASSSGTLHEQYF. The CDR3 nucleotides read TGTGCCAGCAGCAGCGGGACTCTACACGAGCAGTACTTC.

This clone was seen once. The CDR3 protein is CASSRPSGTYEQYF. CDR3 DNA: TGTGCCAGCAGCCGTCCTAGCGGGACGTACGAGCAGTACTTC. The chain couples TRBV7-2 to TRBJ2-7, with 9 positions matching TRBD2. J gave up 4 bases and V 5 bases, and 6 bases lay outside the gene matches. The CDR3 loop spans 14 amino acids. Germline lookup yields CDR1 SGHTA and CDR2 FQGNSA.

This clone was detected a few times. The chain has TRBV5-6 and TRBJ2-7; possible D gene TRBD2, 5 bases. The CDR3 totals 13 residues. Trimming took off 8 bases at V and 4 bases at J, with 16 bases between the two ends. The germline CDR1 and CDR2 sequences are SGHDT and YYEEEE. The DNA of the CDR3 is TGTGCCAGTCGAACCCCGAGGGAGTACGAGCAGTACTTC. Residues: CASRTPREYEQYF.